This TCR beta chain derives from a study of T cells in Graves' hyperthyroidism and ophthalmopathy. General observations from the study: Within blood appeared most thyroid clonotypes that had expanded above 0.001.

The CDR3 has 13 amino acids. Trimming took 4 bases from V and 8 from J, leaving 14 bases between them. In this sample, this clonotype turned up many times. What it binds is unknown. Amplification of TCR beta CDR3 regions used RNA as the template. The TCR CDR3 first-round RT-PCR relied on the HTBI primer set. Each CDR3 protein gets one entry after TCRdb re-called the multiplex PCR reads with MiXCR. Among hundreds of thousands of distinct CDR3 sequences listed, approximately 40% were seen once. Any patient presenting with uncontrolled infection, other autoimmune disease, pregnancy or lactation was left out.

The chain joins TRBV12-3 or TRBV12-4 to TRBJ1-1; TRBD1 might be the D (5 bases). The TCR originated in a man aged 18 to 35 with Graves' hyperthyroidism. The specimen sequenced was blood. CDR3 sequence reads: CASSSYATGEAFF. DNA of the CDR3: TGTGCCAGCAGTTCGTACGCCACAGGCGAAGCTTTCTTT.